Listed below are T cell receptor beta chains from one sample, sequenced in a study of cytomegalovirus exposure and HLA in healthy donors. The repertoire was sequenced with immunoSEQ multiplex PCR; TCRdb's copy has only in-frame clones and lacks some. The table lists 140,000 to 150,000 clones, approximately 80% of them singletons. Specimen: PBMCs. The receptor source for this set is a woman in her late teens or twenties in good health and CMV-seropositive. Both conserved end residues are trimmed from each CDR3.

j_gene | v_gene | CDR3aa
TRBJ2-1 | TRBV2 | ASSANPGSYNEQF
TRBJ1-4 | TRBV7-6 | ASSLGTGVRGNEKLF
TRBJ1-4 | TRBV5-4 | ASSPGQGMENEKLF
TRBJ2-7 | TRBV6-5 | ASSPGAYEQY
TRBJ2-7 | TRBV5-5 | ASSSGDRSGGLRAYEQY
TRBJ1-1 | TRBV29-1 | SALDRTLEAF
TRBJ1-6 | TRBV15 | ATSRDRYGDSPLH
TRBJ1-2 | TRBV30 | AWTGASYYGYT
TRBJ1-2 | TRBV5-4 | ASSPGGTVHGYT
TRBJ2-7 | TRBV29-1 | SVELDWHPGQY
TRBJ1-5 | TRBV6-1 | ASSAGVTGNQPQH
TRBJ1-6 | TRBV5-4 | ASSFRQGANSPLH
TRBJ2-2 | TRBV5-1 | ASSPGDTGELF
TRBJ1-1 | TRBV7-8 | ASSLGQGGSTEAF
TRBJ2-7 | TRBV28 | ASSLTANYEQY
TRBJ1-3 | TRBV10-1 | ASSPPRGDRGSGNTIY
TRBJ2-5 | TRBV19 | ASSIAGVETQY
TRBJ2-5 | TRBV5-1 | ASSLAGSNRETQY
TRBJ2-3 | TRBV4-1 | ASSQGGGEADTQY
TRBJ1-5 | TRBV19 | ASRNGQGWSNQPQH
TRBJ2-7 | TRBV5-8 | ASSLPLSYEQY
TRBJ2-7 | TRBV19 | ASSIKGGTVTYEQY
TRBJ2-5 | TRBV5-1 | ASSLGQQETQY
TRBJ2-5 | TRBV19 | ASSHLAGGQETQY
TRBJ2-1 | TRBV5-1 | ASRIRGSSYNEQF
TRBJ2-7 | TRBV9 | ASSVGRGGYHEQY
TRBJ2-6 | TRBV9 | ASSVSAGISGANVLT
TRBJ2-7 | TRBV19 | ASSKPGQGSYEQY
TRBJ2-3 | TRBV11-2 | ASSLDWGNGGADTQY
TRBJ2-1 | TRBV28 | ASSNRDSPEQF
TRBJ2-5 | TRBV4-1 | ASSQVRAGGRETQY
TRBJ2-7 | TRBV5-5 | ASSLMWGGGDEQY
TRBJ1-1 | TRBV7-6 | ASSLALDSEAF
TRBJ2-5 | TRBV7-2 | ASSPDRQETQY
TRBJ1-2 | TRBV6-1 | ASSTTGDGYT
TRBJ1-6 | TRBV5-1 | ASSFQGVSIDSPLH
TRBJ2-5 | TRBV5-5 | ASSSGQGAAGSPQY
TRBJ1-5 | TRBV19 | ASSMAPSMGQPQH
TRBJ2-7 | TRBV4-1 | ASSQGGQGTSLTYEQY
TRBJ1-5 | TRBV4-3 | ASSARQGAGQPQH
TRBJ2-1 | TRBV5-6 | ASSSALGGPTNEQF
TRBJ1-2 | TRBV5-8 | ASSDRDKFPANYGYT
TRBJ2-7 | TRBV30 | AWTVGAPSYEQY
TRBJ2-7 | TRBV5-4 | ASSSSVSSYEQY
TRBJ1-4 | TRBV28 | ASSLGGGPNEKLF
TRBJ2-7 | TRBV10-3 | ATQTSGVAYEQY
TRBJ1-2 | TRBV7-9 | ASSLGTGVSGGYT
TRBJ2-1 | TRBV19 | ASSIDNDRGEQF
TRBJ2-2 | TRBV27 | ASSLLGTGGEWTGELF
TRBJ2-1 | TRBV11-3 | ASSSLEHEQF
TRBJ1-3 | TRBV6-1 | ASRFISGNTIY